One sample yielded the 27 T cell receptor beta chains listed below, sequenced in a study of blood T cell repertoires in COVID-19. The repertoire was sequenced with immunoSEQ multiplex PCR; TCRdb's copy has only in-frame clones and lacks some. This table holds roughly 250,000 clones, 86% found once. What was sequenced was PBMCs or T cells enriched from blood (not recorded which). The source of these receptors is a woman aged 45 to 65 who had recovered from COVID-19.

The chain is built from TRBV6-5 and TRBJ1-5; 7 nucleotides agree with TRBD1. From germline, CDR1 is MNHEY and CDR2 SVGAGI. The CDR3 sequence is 14 residues long. J lost 3 bases, V lost 6 bases, and 5 bases had no gene match. Written as DNA, the CDR3 is TGTGCCAGCAGCATGGGACAGTTCAATCAGCCCCAGCATTTT. It yields the protein CASSMGQFNQPQHF.

The J gene is TRBJ1-3, the V gene TRBV6-5; the D gene is possibly TRBD1 (6 bases). The CDR3 has 15 residues. V shed 6 bases and J shed 0 bases, with 12 bases lying between them. In germline, CDR1 is MNHEY, CDR2 SVGAGI. The CDR3 spells CASRHDRSSGNTIYF. CDR3 nucleotides: TGTGCCAGCAGACACGACAGGTCCTCTGGAAACACCATATATTTT.

The chain carries TRBV5-1 and TRBJ2-5; 8 bases align to TRBD2. CDR1 is SGHRS and CDR2 is YFSETQ in the germline V gene. V gave up 0 bases and J gave up 5 bases; unmatched junction bases: 6. The CDR3 has 15 amino acids. CDR3 region: CASSLVSGVVETQYF. For the CDR3, the DNA is TGCGCCAGCAGCTTGGTTAGCGGGGTCGTGGAGACCCAGTACTTC.

This chain joins TRBV24-1 and TRBJ2-2, with a weak D call TRBD1 (6 bases). The CDR3 contains 14 residues. Germline V gene data show CDR1 as KGHDR and CDR2 as SFDVKD. Trimming removed 5 bases from V and 7 bases from J, with 13 bases in between. CDR3 nucleotides: TGTGCCACCAGTGGGAACAGGGAGAACGGGGAGCTGTTTTTT. Translated: CATSGNRENGELFF.

The rearrangement uses TRBV3-1 (or the pseudogene TRBV3-2) and TRBJ2-1, with unresolved D. Germline V gives CDR1 LGHDT, CDR2 YNNKEL (reference sequence). Trimming took 2 bases from V and 5 from J, leaving 7 bases between them. This CDR3 has 13 amino acids. The CDR3: CASSQLTDNEQFF. The CDR3 DNA reads as TGTGCCAGCAGCCAATTAACGGACAATGAGCAGTTCTTC.

V and J are TRBV3-1 (or the pseudogene TRBV3-2) and TRBJ1-2; D possibly corresponds to TRBD1 (5 bases). V shed 5 bases and J shed 4 bases, with 20 bases lying between them. Looked up from germline, CDR1 is LGHDT and CDR2 is YNNKEL (reference sequence). This CDR3 is 16 amino acids long. The CDR3 reads CASSSGTPSVGYGYTF. The CDR3 region has the DNA TGTGCCAGCAGCTCCGGGACTCCAAGCGTCGGCTATGGCTACACCTTC.

Only one count was recorded for this clone. The chain couples TRBV30 to TRBJ1-1; 12 nucleotides agree with TRBD1. Trimming at V came to 3 bases and at J to 11 bases, leaving 13 bases not matched to a gene. The germline V gene encodes CDR1 GTSNPN and CDR2 SVGIG (reference sequence). This CDR3 contains 15 residues. Here the CDR3 DNA reads TGTGCCTGGAGCTTCTCGGGACAGGGGGCCGTGTGGGCTTTCTTT. Protein sequence: CAWSFSGQGAVWAFF.

This rearrangement joins TRBV30 to TRBJ1-1; D gene unclear. The germline V gene encodes CDR1 GTSNPN and CDR2 SVGIG (reference sequence). The V and J ends lost 0 bases and 1 base respectively, with 6 bases between them. This CDR3 is built from 13 residues. This CDR3 is CAWSVSENTEAFF. The CDR3 DNA follows: TGTGCCTGGAGTGTGTCAGAGAACACTGAAGCTTTCTTT.

This clone was seen only once. The J gene is TRBJ1-5, the V gene TRBV4-1; 7 bases agree with TRBD1. CDR1 is MGHRA, CDR2 YSYEKL, per germline. CDR3 length: 15 residues. V lost 3 bases, J lost 4 bases, and 6 bases stayed unmatched. The CDR3 sequence: CASSHGTGANQPQHF. The CDR3 DNA reads TGCGCCAGCAGCCACGGTACAGGGGCAAATCAGCCCCAGCATTTT.

In DNA form, the CDR3 reads TGTGCCAGCAGCAGCTACGGGTTGAATCAGCCCCAGCATTTT. This codes for CASSSYGLNQPQHF. The chain couples TRBV5-6 to TRBJ1-5; D is undetermined. Trimming cost V 4 bases and J 4 bases, with 12 bases left between them. CDR3 length: 14 amino acids. Germline V gene lookup returns CDR1 SGHDT and CDR2 YYEEEE.

This chain links TRBV7-3 with TRBJ2-5; D possibly corresponds to TRBD1 (6 bases). Germline values: CDR1 SGHTA, CDR2 FQGTGA. This CDR3 comprises 15 residues. V lost 2 bases to trimming and J lost 2 bases, with 12 bases between them. The CDR3 DNA reads as TGTGCCAGCAGCTTAGGTTCGGGGACACAAGAGACCCAGTACTTC. It codes for CASSLGSGTQETQYF.

The rearrangement links TRBV29-1 to TRBJ2-7; D is undetermined. The CDR3 consists of 12 residues. Trimming removed 1 base from V and 1 base from J, with 5 bases in between. Germline CDR1 SQVTM, CDR2 ANQGSEA. The CDR3 nucleotides read TGCAGCGTTGAAGTGCAGTCCTACGAGCAGTACTTC. Protein product: CSVEVQSYEQYF.

This chain connects TRBV2 to TRBJ1-5; D is perhaps TRBD1 (5 bases). The CDR3 runs 14 residues. Germline CDR1 is SNHLY and CDR2 is FYNNEI. The V end lost 6 bases, the J end lost 3 bases, and 12 bases lay between the germline ends. DNA of the CDR3: TGTGCCAGCAGAGCGGGACCGTCCAATCAGCCCCAGCATTTT. Protein product: CASRAGPSNQPQHF.

This rearrangement joins TRBV2 to TRBJ1-1, with D hard to call. This CDR3 contains 13 residues. The V end lost 8 bases, the J end lost 1 base, and 11 bases lay between the germline ends. CDR1 and CDR2 from the germline V gene are SNHLY and FYNNEI. The CDR3 here is CASHSFWNTEAFF. The DNA of the CDR3 is TGTGCCAGCCACTCCTTTTGGAACACTGAAGCTTTCTTT.

This clone was observed once. The chain has TRBV5-4 and TRBJ2-1; 13 nucleotides line up with TRBD2. The CDR3 has 16 residues. J gave up 6 bases and V 3 bases, and 6 bases lay outside the gene matches. CDR1 SGHNT and CDR2 YYREEE come from the germline V gene (reference sequence). The CDR3 spells CASSSRTSGSFNEQFF. In DNA, the CDR3 is TGTGCCAGCAGCTCTAGGACTAGCGGGAGTTTCAATGAGCAGTTCTTC.

V gene TRBV6-2 or TRBV6-3 combines with J gene TRBJ2-3; 8 bases fit TRBD2. V trimming: 1 base; J trimming: 4 bases; junction bases outside the gene matches: 4. This CDR3 spans 15 amino acids. From germline, CDR1 is MNHEY and CDR2 SVGEGT. CDR3 protein: CASSYWGLVSDTQYF. CDR3 in DNA: TGTGCCAGCAGTTACTGGGGACTAGTATCAGATACGCAGTATTTT.

J is TRBJ1-2 and V is TRBV5-6; perhaps TRBD1 as D (6 bases). This CDR3 is built from 15 residues. Trimming cost V 1 base and J 8 bases, with 18 bases left between them. Germline CDR1 reads SGHDT; CDR2 reads YYEEEE. Written as DNA, the CDR3 is TGTGCCAGCAGCTTGTCGGTGACAGGAACGTGGGGCTACACCTTC. Translated: CASSLSVTGTWGYTF.

This clone was seen only once. The V and J genes are TRBV11-1 and TRBJ2-1; 7 bases are shared with TRBD2. The V gene's germline CDR1 is SGHAT and CDR2 FQDESV (reference sequence). The ends lost 4 bases at V and 9 bases at J; junction bases unmatched: 9. This CDR3 is 14 amino acids long. The CDR3 DNA follows: TGTGCCAGCAGCTACTTCGGACTAGTCGTTGAGCAGTTCTTC. Residues: CASSYFGLVVEQFF.

The chain carries TRBV2 and TRBJ2-2; no clear D gene. The V and J ends lost 4 bases and 2 bases respectively, with 5 bases between them. This CDR3 has 13 amino acids. Per germline, CDR1 SNHLY and CDR2 FYNNEI. In nucleotides, the CDR3 is TGTGCCAGCAGTGCAGAAAACACCGGGGAGCTGTTTTTT. It is translated as CASSAENTGELFF.

Only one count was recorded for this clone. The J gene is TRBJ1-5, the V gene TRBV6-5; 10 nucleotides match TRBD1. From germline, CDR1 is MNHEY and CDR2 SVGAGI. Trimming removed 6 bases from V and 4 bases from J; junction bases left unmatched: 6. The CDR3 extends over 15 amino acids. CDR3 sequence (DNA): TGTGCCAGCAGAGGGACAGGGGCAAGGAATCAGCCCCAGCATTTT. It specifies CASRGTGARNQPQHF.

This clone came up once. The chain carries TRBV9 and TRBJ2-2, with 10 bases aligning to TRBD2. The germline gives CDR1 SGDLS, CDR2 YYNGEE. This CDR3 has 17 residues. J gave up 4 bases and V 2 bases, and 8 bases lay outside the gene matches. CDR3 coding DNA: TGTGCCAGCAGCGTCTCGCTAGCGGGAGCGGGCACCGGGGAGCTGTTTTTT. Its translation is CASSVSLAGAGTGELFF. The full variable domain, rest sourced from reference TRBV9 and TRBJ2-2, is DSGVTQTPKHLITATGQRVTLRCSPRSGDLSVYWYQQSLDQGLQFLIQYYNGEERAKGNILERFSAQQFPDLHSELNLSSLELGDSALYFCASSVSLAGAGTGELFFGEGSRLTVL.

The J gene is TRBJ2-1, the V gene TRBV3-1 (or the pseudogene TRBV3-2); unclear D gene. The germline V and J ends were trimmed by 1 base and 9 bases, with 7 bases remaining between them. This CDR3 has 12 residues. CDR1 is LGHDT and CDR2 is YNNKEL in the germline V gene (reference sequence). CDR3 sequence (DNA): TGTGCCAGCAGCCAAGTCAGTCTTGAGCAGTTCTTC. This gives the protein CASSQVSLEQFF.

This clone came up once. J is TRBJ2-1 and V is TRBV6-4; the D gene is possibly TRBD2 (7 bases). Trimming cost V 4 bases and J 8 bases, with 15 bases left between them. CDR1 and CDR2 from the germline V gene are MRHNA and SNTAGT. The CDR3 length is 14 residues. CDR3 coding DNA: TGTGCCAGCAGTGTATTTCGGGGGGCCTATGAGCAGTTCTTC. Its translation is CASSVFRGAYEQFF.

This clone was seen a single time. V gene TRBV7-9 combines with J gene TRBJ1-1, with unresolved D. The V gene's germline CDR1 is SEHNR and CDR2 FQNEAQ (reference sequence). Deletions cut 2 bases from V and 1 base from J, with 8 bases between. The CDR3 has 14 residues. The CDR3 sequence is CASSLFSGNTEAFF. CDR3 nucleotides: TGTGCCAGCAGCTTATTCTCGGGGAACACTGAAGCTTTCTTT.

The chain has TRBV5-1 and TRBJ1-3, with a tentative D call TRBD1 (5 bases). Between the trimmed V and J ends, which lost 2 bases and 0 bases, there was a span of 12 bases. The CDR3 has 16 residues. From germline, CDR1 is SGHRS and CDR2 YFSETQ. The CDR3 loop reads CASSFQGRSSGNTIYF. CDR3 nucleotide sequence: TGCGCCAGCAGCTTTCAGGGCCGAAGCTCTGGAAACACCATATATTTT.

V and J are TRBV6-6 and TRBJ2-5, with TRBD2 matching 15 bases. Germline V lookup: CDR1 MNHNY, CDR2 SVGAGI (reference sequence). There are 18 residues in the CDR3. The ends lost 5 bases at V and 5 bases at J; junction bases unmatched: 12. The CDR3 here is CASSPQGLAGGGGETQYF. CDR3 in DNA: TGTGCCAGCAGTCCGCAAGGACTAGCGGGAGGGGGAGGTGAGACCCAGTACTTC.

V usage is TRBV5-1 and J usage is TRBJ1-6; no firm D call. This CDR3 has 15 residues. V was pared by 2 bases and J by 3 bases, with 9 bases between. The germline V gene encodes CDR1 SGHRS and CDR2 YFSETQ. The CDR3 spells CASSFSGVYNSPLHF. CDR3 sequence (DNA): TGCGCCAGCAGCTTTTCCGGGGTCTATAATTCACCCCTCCACTTT.